This T cell receptor (beta chain) was recorded in a study of blood T cell repertoires in COVID-19 (dated by TCRdb to 2018 to 2021). About the study as a whole: The collaborator samples originated in the United States, Italy and Spain and spanned the acute and convalescent phases of COVID-19. The prospective study material was composed of cDNA or gDNA derived from T cells, B-cell-depleted T cells, or PBMCs. Subjects who had been exposed to COVID-19, were actively infected with it, or had recovered from it provided the deeply sampled blood TCRbeta repertoires that made up the dataset. The repertoires were made available in a free public database intended to serve as a resource for research on the immune response to SARS-CoV-2. The samples were drawn from the first 160 participants of the ongoing ImmuneRACE study and from 1,200 or so subjects provided by 6 global collaborators. The sample metadata nearly always contained a de-identified subject ID, COVID-19 status, age in years and sex. HLA class I and class II types, where available, came from metadata supplied by the sample provider rather than from assay-based typing. Study-wide findings and limitations: Clinical and demographic metadata were provided uncurated, with the amount varying by source and participant.

The immunoSEQ Assay, a bias-controlled multiplex PCR, was used to amplify TCRbeta CDR3 regions from genomic DNA. On the authors' methods: The number of nucleated cells in each sample was estimated from the amplification of reference gene primers within the assay. Sequence reads were collapsed and filtered to measure the absolute abundance of every unique TCRbeta CDR3 rearrangement. For each sample, productive Simpson clonality was calculated as the square root of Simpson's diversity index over productive rearrangements. TCRdb retrieved this table from immuneACCESS and kept in-frame rearrangements only. Not all clones are present; in checked studies, unresolved V genes account for under half, and no reason is known for the remainder. That table furnishes V, J and clone size, whereas the DNA furnished D and trimming. This sample comprises some 110,000 clones, around three quarters of them detected only once. The ten largest clones capture roughly 6.2% of the sample.

Whole blood was collected in K2EDTA tubes by collaborating institutions according to the institutions' own protocols. Collaborator samples were shipped for TCRbeta analysis as frozen whole blood, isolated PBMCs, or DNA extracted from either sample type. About this clone: What this receptor recognizes is not known. Base-call qualities are not available, and no considerably larger clone is one nucleotide away.

Germline trimming: 9 bases from V, 5 bases from J; junction bases outside gene matches: 1. The CDR3 spans 12 residues, from the cysteine through the phenylalanine. Only the CDR3 portion is preserved as DNA: 36 bases, with reading frame beginning at the first base. CDR1 LGHNT and CDR2 FRNRAP were looked up in the germline V gene. The sample taken for sequencing was peripheral blood. The sequence is built from TRBV12-5 and TRBJ1-5; TRBD1 fits 10 bases in the junction. The TCR sequence derives from a man between 65 and 85 years old with acute or convalescent COVID-19. The DNA is TGTGCTAGGGGGACAGGGGATCAGCCCCAGCATTTT. It is translated as CARGTGDQPQHF.